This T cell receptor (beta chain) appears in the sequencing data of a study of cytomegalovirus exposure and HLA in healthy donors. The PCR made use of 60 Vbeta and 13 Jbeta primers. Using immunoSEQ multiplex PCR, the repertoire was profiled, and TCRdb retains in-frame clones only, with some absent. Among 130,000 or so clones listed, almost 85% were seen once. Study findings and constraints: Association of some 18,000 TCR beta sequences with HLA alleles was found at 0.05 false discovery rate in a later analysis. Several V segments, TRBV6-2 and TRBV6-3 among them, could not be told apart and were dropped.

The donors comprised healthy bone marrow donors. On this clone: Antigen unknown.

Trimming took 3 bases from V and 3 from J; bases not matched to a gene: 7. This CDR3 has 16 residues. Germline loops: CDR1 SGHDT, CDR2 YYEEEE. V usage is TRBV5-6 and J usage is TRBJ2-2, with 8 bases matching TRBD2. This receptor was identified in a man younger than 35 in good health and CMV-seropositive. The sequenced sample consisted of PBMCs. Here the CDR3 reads CASSYRLALDTGELFF. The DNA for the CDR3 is TGTGCCAGCAGCTATCGACTAGCGCTCGACACCGGGGAGCTGTTTTTT.